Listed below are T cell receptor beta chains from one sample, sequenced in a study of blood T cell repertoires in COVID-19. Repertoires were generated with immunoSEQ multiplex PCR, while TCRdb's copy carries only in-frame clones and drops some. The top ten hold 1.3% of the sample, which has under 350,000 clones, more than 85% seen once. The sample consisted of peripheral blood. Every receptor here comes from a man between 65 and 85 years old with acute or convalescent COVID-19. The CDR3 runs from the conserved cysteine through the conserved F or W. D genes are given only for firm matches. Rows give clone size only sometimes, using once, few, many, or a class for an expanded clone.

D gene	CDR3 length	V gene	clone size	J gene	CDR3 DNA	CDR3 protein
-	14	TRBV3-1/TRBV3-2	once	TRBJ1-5	TGTGCCAGCAGCCAAGTGGGGGCCTCTGGGCCCCAGCATTTT	CASSQVGASGPQHF
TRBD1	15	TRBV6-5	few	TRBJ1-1	TGTGCCAGCAGACTAGGGGGACAGGGGGACACTGAAGCTTTCTTT	CASRLGGQGDTEAFF
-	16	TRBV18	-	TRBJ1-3	TGTGCCAGCTCACTTCAGACAGCAACCTCTGGAAACACCATATATTTT	CASSLQTATSGNTIYF
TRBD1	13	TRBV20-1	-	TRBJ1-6	TGCAGTGCTAGTTCGACAGGGGATTCACCCCTCCACTTT	CSASSTGDSPLHF
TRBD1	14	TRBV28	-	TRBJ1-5	TGTGCCAGCAGTCTAGGACAGGGGGCTCAGCCCCAGCATTTT	CASSLGQGAQPQHF
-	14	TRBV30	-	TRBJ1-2	TGTGCCTGGAGTCAGTTAACAGAAAACTATGGCTACACCTTC	CAWSQLTENYGYTF
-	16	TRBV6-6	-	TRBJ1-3	TGTGCCAGCAGCCCGGTCGGGACACTCTCTGGAAACACCATATATTTT	CASSPVGTLSGNTIYF
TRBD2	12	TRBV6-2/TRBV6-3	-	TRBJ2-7	TGTGCCAGCAGTGCACCGGGACTAGCGGGAGAATTC	CASSAPGLAGEF
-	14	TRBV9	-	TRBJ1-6	TGTGCCAGCAGCGCTTTGACGGGTGGGTCACCCCTCCACTTT	CASSALTGGSPLHF
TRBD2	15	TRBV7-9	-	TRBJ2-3	TGTGCCAGCAGGCGCAGCGGGAGGGCAGCAGATACGCAGTATTTT	CASRRSGRAADTQYF
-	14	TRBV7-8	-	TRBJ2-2	TGTGCCAGCAGCTTCCAATCAGGGACCGGGGAGCTGTTTTTT	CASSFQSGTGELFF
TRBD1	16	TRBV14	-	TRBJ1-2	TGTGCCAGCAGCCATAGGACAGGTGGGGGGAACTATGGCTACACCTTC	CASSHRTGGGNYGYTF
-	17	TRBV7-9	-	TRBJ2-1	TGTGCCAGCAGTCAAAAAATGGGGGGGCTAGCGGTGAATGAGCAGTTCTTC	CASSQKMGGLAVNEQFF
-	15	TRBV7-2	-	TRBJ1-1	TGTGCCAGCACCCAAAGCCCAGGGAGGGACACTGAAGCTTTCTTT	CASTQSPGRDTEAFF
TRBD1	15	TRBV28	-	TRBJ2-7	TGTGCCAGCAGTGCAGGACAGGGTTTTGGTAGCGAGCAGTACTTC	CASSAGQGFGSEQYF
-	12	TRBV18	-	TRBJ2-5	TGTGCCAGCTCACCACTCCGTGAGACCCAGTACTTC	CASSPLRETQYF
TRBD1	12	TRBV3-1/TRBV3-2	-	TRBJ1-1	TGTGCCAGCACCCAAGGACAGGGTGAAGCTTTCTTT	CASTQGQGEAFF
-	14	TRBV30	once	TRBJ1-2	TGTGCCTGGGCCCTCAACGGAGGACACTATGGCTACACCTTC	CAWALNGGHYGYTF
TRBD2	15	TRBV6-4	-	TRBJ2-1	TGTGCCAGCAGTGCTCTTAGCGGGAGCTACAATGAGCAGTTCTTC	CASSALSGSYNEQFF
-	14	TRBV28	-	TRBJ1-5	TGTGCCAGCAGTTTATCAGGGAGCAATCAGCCCCAGCATTTT	CASSLSGSNQPQHF
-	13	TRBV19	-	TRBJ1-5	TGTGCCAGTAGTGAGAGGGAAGGACAGCCCCAGCATTTT	CASSEREGQPQHF
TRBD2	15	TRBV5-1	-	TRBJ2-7	TGCGCCAGCAGCTTGGTGGGGGGGAGACTGTACGAGCAGTACTTC	CASSLVGGRLYEQYF
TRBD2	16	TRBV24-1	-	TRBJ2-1	TGTGCCACCAGTGATTTTGGGACTAGCGGTTACAATGAGCAGTTCTTC	CATSDFGTSGYNEQFF
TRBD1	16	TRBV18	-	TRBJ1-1	TGTGCCAGCTCATTCGGGACAGGGGGTTTTGGTACTGAAGCTTTCTTT	CASSFGTGGFGTEAFF
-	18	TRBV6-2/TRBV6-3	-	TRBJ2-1	TGTGCCAGCAGTTATCTGAAGGACAGACAAAGCTCCTACAATGAGCAGTTCTTC	CASSYLKDRQSSYNEQFF
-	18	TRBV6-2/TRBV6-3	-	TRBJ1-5	TGTGCCAGCAGTTACCCCTCCTTGGAAGGCAGGAGGAATCAGCCCCAGCATTTT	CASSYPSLEGRRNQPQHF
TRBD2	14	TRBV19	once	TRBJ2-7	TGTGCCAGTAGTATCAGCGGGGGGGCCTACGAGCAGTACTTC	CASSISGGAYEQYF
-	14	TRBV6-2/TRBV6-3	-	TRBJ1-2	TGTGCCAGCAGCTCCCCGACCAAGGGGAATGGCTACACCTTC	CASSSPTKGNGYTF
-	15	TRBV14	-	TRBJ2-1	TGTGCCAGCAGCCAAGGGCTAGCCCCGCACAATGAGCAGTTCTTC	CASSQGLAPHNEQFF
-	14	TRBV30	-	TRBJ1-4	TGTGCCTGGAGTGTATTCTCGGTCGCTGAAAAACTGTTTTTT	CAWSVFSVAEKLFF
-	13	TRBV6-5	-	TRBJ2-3	TGTGCCAGCAGGAGGGATCTGTCAGATACGCAGTATTTT	CASRRDLSDTQYF
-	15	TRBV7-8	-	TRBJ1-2	TGTGCCAGCAGCTTATCTCAGGGGAACAACTATGGCTACACCTTC	CASSLSQGNNYGYTF
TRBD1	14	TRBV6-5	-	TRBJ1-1	TGTGCCAGCAGCCCGGGACAGATGATCACTGAAGCTTTCTTT	CASSPGQMITEAFF
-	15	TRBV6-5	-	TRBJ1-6	TGTGCCAGCACCGGAGGACGGACCTCGGGTTCACCCCTCCACTTT	CASTGGRTSGSPLHF
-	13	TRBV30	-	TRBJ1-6	TGTGCCTGGAGTGAAGAGTACGGTTCACCCCTCCACTTT	CAWSEEYGSPLHF
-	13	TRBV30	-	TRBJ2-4	TGTGCCTGGAGTGGAGCAAGTGCGGACATTCAGTACTTC	CAWSGASADIQYF
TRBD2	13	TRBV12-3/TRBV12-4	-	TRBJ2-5	TGTGCCAGCAGTTTTCAGGCGGGGGGAACCCAGTACTTC	CASSFQAGGTQYF
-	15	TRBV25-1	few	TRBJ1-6	TGTGCCAGCAGTGGCCGGGGGGGGCGGGTTTCACCCCTCCACTTT	CASSGRGGRVSPLHF
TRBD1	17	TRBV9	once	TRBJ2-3	TGTGCCAGCAGCGTAGCCAGGACAGGGAGGAGGTCAGATACGCAGTATTTT	CASSVARTGRRSDTQYF
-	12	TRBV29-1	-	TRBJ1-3	TGCAGCGTTGCCTACTCTGGAAACACCATATATTTT	CSVAYSGNTIYF
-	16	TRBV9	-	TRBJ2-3	TGTGCCAGCAGCGTAGGAGGGGGAGCCTGGGGAGATACGCAGTATTTT	CASSVGGGAWGDTQYF
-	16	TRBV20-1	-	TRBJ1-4	TGCAGTGCTAGTGGTTTCCCCCAGGCAACTAATGAAAAACTGTTTTTT	CSASGFPQATNEKLFF
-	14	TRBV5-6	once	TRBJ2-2	TGTGCCAGCATCCGAGGGTTCAACACCGGGGAGCTGTTTTTT	CASIRGFNTGELFF
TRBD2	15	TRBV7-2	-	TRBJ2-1	TGTGCCAGCAGCCCGGGACTAGCGGCCTACAATGAGCAGTTCTTC	CASSPGLAAYNEQFF
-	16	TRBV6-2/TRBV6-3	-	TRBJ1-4	TGTGCCAGCAGTTACCCTCCGCATTCCCGAGCGGAAAAACTGTTTTTT	CASSYPPHSRAEKLFF
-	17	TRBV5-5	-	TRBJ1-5	TGTGCCAGCAGCTTGGAAGCTGTCCGGGAATGGGGACAGCCCCAGCATTTT	CASSLEAVREWGQPQHF
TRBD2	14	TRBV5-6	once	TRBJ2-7	TGTGCCAGCAGCTTGCGGGAGGGCCTCTCCGAGCAGTACTTC	CASSLREGLSEQYF
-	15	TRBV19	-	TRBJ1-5	TGTGCCAGTAGTATCCCAAACAGGATCGATCAGCCCCAGCATTTT	CASSIPNRIDQPQHF
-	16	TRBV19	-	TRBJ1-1	TGTGCCAGTAGTATAGATTTAGGCCAGGGTTTCGCTGAAGCTTTCTTT	CASSIDLGQGFAEAFF
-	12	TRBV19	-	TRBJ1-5	TGTGCCAGTAGTTACAGGAATCAGCCCCAGCATTTT	CASSYRNQPQHF
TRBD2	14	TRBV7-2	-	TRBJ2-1	TGTGCCAGCAGCCCCGGGAGGGCCTACAATGAGCAGTTCTTC	CASSPGRAYNEQFF
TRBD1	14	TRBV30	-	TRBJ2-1	TGTGCCTGGACAACAGGGGCTTCCTACAATGAGCAGTTCTTC	CAWTTGASYNEQFF